These T cell receptor beta chains were read from a single sample in a study of T cell responses to AZD1222 COVID-19 vaccine. The data were produced by immunoSEQ multiplex PCR, yet TCRdb's version contains in-frame clones alone and is incomplete. The profile shows about 160,000 clones, about 90% of them singletons. The specimen was peripheral blood, collected on day 0 of AZD1222 vaccination. The receptors shown here come from an adult in good health. CDR3s include the opening cysteine and the closing phenylalanine or tryptophan. D genes are given only for firm matches. Clone sizes are given selectively: once, few, many, or a class where the clone is expanded.

TRBJ1-2	TRBD1	TRBV5-4	few	TGTGCCAGCAGCTATGACAGGGCGGGTTATGGCTACACCTTC	CASSYDRAGYGYTF
TRBJ1-2	-	TRBV21-1	-	TGTGCCAGCAGCAGGACAGGCCTGCGGCGCTATGGCTACACCTTC	CASSRTGLRRYGYTF
TRBJ2-7	-	TRBV2	-	TGTGCCAGCAGTGAAGGGTCCACCGAGCAGTACTTC	CASSEGSTEQYF
TRBJ2-3	-	TRBV2	-	TGTGCCAGCAGCCTAGTGGACAACTGGGTCACAGATACGCAGTATTTT	CASSLVDNWVTDTQYF
TRBJ2-2	TRBD2	TRBV6-4	-	TGTGCCAGCAGTGCGCTAGCGGGAGGTGGGAACACCGGGGAGCTGTTTTTT	CASSALAGGGNTGELFF
TRBJ1-1	-	TRBV28	-	TGTGCCAGCAGCTTATCCCCCAGTGACGCTTTCTTT	CASSLSPSDAFF
TRBJ2-3	-	TRBV25-1	-	TGTGCCAGCAGTGAAGGTCAGGACCCCACAGATACGCAGTATTTT	CASSEGQDPTDTQYF
TRBJ1-1	-	TRBV6-5	-	TGTGCCAGCAGTCCGAGACAGTCGAACACTGAAGCTTTCTTT	CASSPRQSNTEAFF
TRBJ1-1	-	TRBV19	few	TGTGCCAGTAGTATCGCAACAGAAACGACAGCTTTGAACACTGAAGCTTTCTTT	CASSIATETTALNTEAFF
TRBJ1-4	-	TRBV27	-	TGTGCCAGCAGTTTCGCAGGGGACGAAAAACTGTTTTTT	CASSFAGDEKLFF
TRBJ1-3	-	TRBV7-3	once	TGTGCCGCCGGGGCAGACGGAAACACCATATATTTT	CAAGADGNTIYF
TRBJ1-2	TRBD1	TRBV7-9	-	TGTGCCAGCAGCTTAGGCCAGGGGGACAGCTATGGCTACACCTTC	CASSLGQGDSYGYTF
TRBJ1-5	-	TRBV6-2/TRBV6-3	-	TGTGCCAGCAGTTCGGGCAGCAATCAGCCCCAGCATTTT	CASSSGSNQPQHF